One and the same sample provided the 19 T cell receptor beta chains below, sequenced in a study of blood T cells in healthy people across ages. The authors ran a second PCR of about 6 to 11 cycles using a sample-barcoded 5' primer and a J-beta primer mix. TCRdb used MiXCR to reprocess the 5' RACE reads, holding one entry per CDR3 protein. The sample shows about 1,500,000 distinct CDR3 sequences, 40% to 50% of them seen only once. Sample: blood. These receptor sequences come from a woman under 30 in good health.

This clonotype was seen a handful of times. The chain recombines TRBV7-2 with TRBJ2-2; 9 bases map to TRBD2. Germline trimming cut 2 bases from V and 7 bases from J; bases unmatched to any gene: 8. The CDR3 totals 16 residues. Germline CDR1 SGHTA, CDR2 FQGNSA. In nucleotides, the CDR3 is TGTGCCAGCAGCTTAAATCCAGCGGGGGGTTACGGGGAGCTGTTTTTT. This sequence encodes CASSLNPAGGYGELFF.

The chain links TRBV7-3 to TRBJ2-1; D gene ambiguous. Germline assignment: CDR1 SGHTA and CDR2 FQGTGA. The CDR3 runs 18 residues. Between the trimmed V and J ends, which lost 6 bases and 5 bases, there was a span of 26 bases. CDR3 residues: CASSPRSLSTASDNEQFF. DNA for the CDR3: TGTGCCAGCAGTCCCCGTTCCCTGTCGACGGCGAGTGACAATGAGCAGTTCTTC.

This clonotype came up a few times. The chain is built from TRBV21-1 and TRBJ2-7. TRBV21-1 is recorded as a pseudogene. This CDR3 spans 16 amino acids. CDR3 residues: CASTYLVGQNSYEQYF. The DNA of the CDR3 is TGTGCCAGCACCTACTTGGTCGGGCAAAATTCCTACGAGCAGTACTTC.

The genes are TRBV5-1 and TRBJ2-1; D may be TRBD1 or TRBD2 (5 bases each). This CDR3 region has 14 residues. Trimming took 0 bases from V and 9 from J, leaving 13 bases between them. Germline V gene data show CDR1 as SGHRS and CDR2 as YFSETQ. The DNA for the CDR3 is TGCGCCAGCAGCTTGGAAGCCCAGGGACCTGAGCAGTTCTTC. This sequence encodes CASSLEAQGPEQFF.

The chain recombines TRBV12-3 or TRBV12-4 with TRBJ2-7; TRBD2 might be the D (6 bases). The CDR3 loop spans 12 amino acids. Trimming pared 4 bases from V and 7 bases from J, leaving 11 bases between. The CDR3, as DNA: TGTGCCAGCAGTTGGTCTAGCGATGAGCAGTACTTC. Translation gives CASSWSSDEQYF.

This clonotype was found a few times. This chain links TRBV7-9 with TRBJ1-6; 7 nucleotides line up with TRBD1. The CDR3 extends over 13 amino acids. The V and J ends lost 5 bases and 7 bases, in that order; junction bases with no gene match: 2. Germline lookup yields CDR1 SEHNR and CDR2 FQNEAQ (reference sequence). This CDR3 reads CASSRQGNSPLHF. Here the CDR3 DNA reads TGTGCCAGCAGCCGACAGGGAAATTCACCCCTCCACTTT.

This chain links TRBV11-2 with TRBJ1-6, with 8 bases fitting TRBD1. CDR1 and CDR2 (germline): SGHAT, FQNNGV. V was pared by 5 bases and J by 7 bases, with 7 bases of the junction left unmatched. The CDR3 has 15 amino acids. In DNA, the CDR3 is TGTGCCAGCAGCGAAGGACAGGGTGGGAATTCACCCCTCCACTTT. Translated: CASSEGQGGNSPLHF.

Points on this clonotype: At one end the junction does not follow the germline gene, possibly because of a read error. V and J are TRBV4-2 and TRBJ2-7, with a weak D call TRBD1 (6 bases). Germline CDR1 is LGHNA and CDR2 is YNFKEQ. The length of the CDR3 is 15 residues. In nucleotides, the CDR3 is TGTGCCAGCGGCCAAACCCAGGGGCTCACCTACGAGCAGTACTTC. Translated: CASGQTQGLTYEQYF.

The genes are TRBV29-1 and TRBJ2-5; 12 nucleotides agree with TRBD1. The germline V gene has CDR1 SQVTM and CDR2 ANQGSEA. The CDR3 is 18 residues long. The J segment lost 2 bases and the V segment lost 0 bases, leaving 10 bases of the junction unmatched. CDR3 protein: CSVEETGQGAQGQETQYF. The DNA for the CDR3 is TGCAGCGTTGAAGAAACGGGACAGGGGGCGCAGGGGCAAGAGACCCAGTACTTC. Using reference TRBV29-1 and TRBJ2-5 for the parts outside the CDR3, the full variable domain is SAVISQKPSRDICQRGTSLTIQCQVDSQVTMMFWYRQQPGQSLTLIATANQGSEATYESGFVIDKFPISRPNLTFSTLTVSNMSPEDSSIYLCSVEETGQGAQGQETQYFGPGTRLLVL.

This clonotype was counted between two and nine times. The V gene is TRBV29-1, the J gene TRBJ2-1; D is unresolved. V lost 0 bases and J lost 0, with 12 bases in between. The CDR3 is 16 residues long. Germline V gene lookup returns CDR1 SQVTM and CDR2 ANQGSEA. This chain's CDR3 is CSVEDMAESSYNEQFF. The CDR3 DNA sequence: TGCAGCGTTGAAGATATGGCGGAGAGCTCCTACAATGAGCAGTTCTTC.

The gene calls are TRBV14 and TRBJ2-1, with 10 bases aligning to TRBD1. This CDR3 contains 16 residues. The V gene's germline CDR1 is SGHDN and CDR2 FVKESK. Germline trimming cut 2 bases from V and 8 bases from J; bases unmatched to any gene: 9. In DNA form, the CDR3 reads TGTGCCAGCAGCCAATGGGGACAGGGGATTCGGGATGAGCAGTTCTTC. Its protein is CASSQWGQGIRDEQFF.

This clonotype was seen a handful of times. The V call is TRBV3-1, the J call TRBJ1-1; TRBD1 might be the D (6 bases). Per germline, CDR1 LGHDT and CDR2 YNNKEL (reference sequence). The CDR3 contains 14 residues. V was trimmed by 4 bases and J by 0 bases, leaving 9 bases between them. As DNA, the CDR3 is TGTGCCAGCAGCCTGGGGGCGGTGAACACTGAAGCTTTCTTT. Its translation is CASSLGAVNTEAFF. The complete variable domain, with remaining parts taken from reference TRBV3-1 and TRBJ1-1, reads DTAVSQTPKYLVTQMGNDKSIKCEQNLGHDTMYWYKQDSKKFLKIMFSYNNKELIINETVPNRFSPKSPDKAHLNLHINSLELGDSAVYFCASSLGAVNTEAFFGQGTRLTVV.

The chain links TRBV5-1 to TRBJ2-3, with D possibly matching TRBD1 (6 bases). V was cut by 3 bases and J by 0 bases, with 11 bases left in between. Germline-derived CDR1 and CDR2 are SGHRS and YFSETQ. This CDR3 has 15 amino acids. The CDR3 nucleotides are TGCGCCAGCAGCTCCGGACAGACTAGCACAGATACGCAGTATTTT. Amino acids: CASSSGQTSTDTQYF. The full variable domain, with the rest looked up from reference TRBV5-1 and TRBJ2-3, is KAGVTQTPRYLIKTRGQQVTLSCSPISGHRSVSWYQQTPGQGLQFLFEYFSETQRNKGNFPGRFSGRQFSNSRSEMNVSTLELGDSALYLCASSSGQTSTDTQYFGPGTRLTVL.

This clonotype was seen at least ten times. The rearrangement links TRBV7-9 to TRBJ1-1; no firm D call. CDR1 and CDR2 from the germline V gene are SEHNR and FQNEAQ (reference sequence). V lost 2 bases, J lost 5 bases, and 0 bases lay in between. CDR3 size: 10 residues. The CDR3 reads CASSLTEAFF. The CDR3 nucleotides read TGTGCCAGCAGCTTAACTGAAGCTTTCTTT.

Written as DNA, the CDR3 is TGCAGTGCAACGCCCGTAGAGGGACAAACAAACACCGGGGAGCTGTTTTTT. Translating gives CSATPVEGQTNTGELFF. The rearrangement links TRBV20-1 to TRBJ2-2; possibly TRBD1 for D (6 bases). CDR1 and CDR2 (germline): DFQATT, SNEGSKA (reference sequence). V lost 6 bases, J lost 2 bases, and 22 bases lay in between. CDR3 size: 17 residues.

This clonotype occurred a few times. V usage is TRBV11-2 and J usage is TRBJ2-2; D remains ambiguous. V was trimmed by 0 bases and J by 7 bases, leaving 12 bases between them. Germline CDR1 reads SGHAT; CDR2 reads FQNNGV. The CDR3 is 15 residues long. DNA of the CDR3: TGTGCCAGCAGCTTAGATCCGCCAGGCCGCGGGGAGCTGTTTTTT. The encoded protein is CASSLDPPGRGELFF. Full variable domain (outside the CDR3, taken from reference TRBV11-2 and TRBJ2-2): EAGVAQSPRYKIIEKRQSVAFWCNPISGHATLYWYQQILGQGPKLLIQFQNNGVVDDSQLPKDRFSAERLKGVDSTLKIQPAKLEDSAVYLCASSLDPPGRGELFFGEGSRLTVL.

This clonotype was picked up a small number of times. The genes are TRBV14 and TRBJ2-1; 8 bases fit TRBD2. The CDR3 is made up of 16 amino acids. Germline CDR1 reads SGHDN; CDR2 reads FVKESK. V lost 4 bases to trimming and J lost 4 bases; unmatched junction nucleotides: 9. For the CDR3, the DNA is TGTGCCAGCAGCCCCATAAGCGGGGGTCTTTACAATGAGCAGTTCTTC. It encodes CASSPISGGLYNEQFF.

This clonotype was recorded at least ten times. This chain uses TRBV7-2 with TRBJ2-4; weak D call: TRBD1 (7 bases). The CDR3 length is 18 residues. V was clipped by 1 base and J by 0 bases, with 16 bases between them. The germline CDR1 and CDR2 sequences are SGHTA and FQGNSA. CDR3 sequence reads: CASSLEGGGVEAKNIQYF. CDR3 nucleotides: TGTGCCAGCAGCTTAGAAGGAGGGGGCGTAGAAGCCAAAAACATTCAGTACTTC.

This chain links TRBV27 with TRBJ1-2; D gene uncertain. The CDR3 sequence is 14 residues long. Germline assignment: CDR1 MNHEY and CDR2 SMNVEV (reference sequence). Trimming took 6 bases from V and 4 from J, leaving 15 bases between them. DNA for the CDR3: TGTGCCAGCAGCCTTGGAAGACCCAGCTATGGCTACACCTTC. This translates into CASSLGRPSYGYTF.